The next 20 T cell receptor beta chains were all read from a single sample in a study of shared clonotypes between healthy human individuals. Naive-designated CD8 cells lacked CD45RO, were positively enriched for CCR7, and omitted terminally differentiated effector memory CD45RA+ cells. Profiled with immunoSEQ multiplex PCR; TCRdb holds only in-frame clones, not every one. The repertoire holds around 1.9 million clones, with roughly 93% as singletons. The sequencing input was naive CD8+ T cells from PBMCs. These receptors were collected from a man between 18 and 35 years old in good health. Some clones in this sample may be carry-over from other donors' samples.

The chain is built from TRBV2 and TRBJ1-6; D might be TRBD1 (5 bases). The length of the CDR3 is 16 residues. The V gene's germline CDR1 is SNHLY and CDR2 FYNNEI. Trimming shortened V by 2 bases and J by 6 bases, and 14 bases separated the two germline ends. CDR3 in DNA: TGTGCCAGCAGTGAAAACTCGGGACGGCTTAATTCACCCCTCCACTTT. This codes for CASSENSGRLNSPLHF.

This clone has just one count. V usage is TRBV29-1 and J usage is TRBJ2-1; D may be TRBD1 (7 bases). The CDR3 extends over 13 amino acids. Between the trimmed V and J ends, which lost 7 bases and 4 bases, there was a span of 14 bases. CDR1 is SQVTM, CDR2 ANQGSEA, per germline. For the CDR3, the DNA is TGCAGCGCAGGGGGACTGCCTTACAATGAGCAGTTCTTC. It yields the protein CSAGGLPYNEQFF.

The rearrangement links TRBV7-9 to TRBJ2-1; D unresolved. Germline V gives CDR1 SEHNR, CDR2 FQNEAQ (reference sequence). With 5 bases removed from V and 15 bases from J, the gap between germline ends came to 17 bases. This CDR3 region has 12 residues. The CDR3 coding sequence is TGTGCCAGCAGCAATCTTTTGTCTTTCTGGTTCTTC. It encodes CASSNLLSFWFF.

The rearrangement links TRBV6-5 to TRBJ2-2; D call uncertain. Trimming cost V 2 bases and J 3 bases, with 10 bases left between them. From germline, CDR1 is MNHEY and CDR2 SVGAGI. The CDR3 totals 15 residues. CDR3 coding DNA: TGTGCCAGCAGTTACGGGCTGGAGTACACCGGGGAGCTGTTTTTT. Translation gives CASSYGLEYTGELFF.

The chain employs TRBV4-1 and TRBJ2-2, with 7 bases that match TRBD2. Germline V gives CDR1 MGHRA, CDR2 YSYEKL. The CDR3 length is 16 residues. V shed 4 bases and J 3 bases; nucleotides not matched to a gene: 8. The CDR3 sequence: CASSLPKREDTGELFF. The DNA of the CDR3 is TGCGCCAGCAGCCTCCCGAAACGGGAGGACACCGGGGAGCTGTTTTTT.

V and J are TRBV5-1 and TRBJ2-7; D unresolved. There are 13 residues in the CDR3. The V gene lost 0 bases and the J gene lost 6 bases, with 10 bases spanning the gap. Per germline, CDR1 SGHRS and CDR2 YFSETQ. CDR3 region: CASSLVGSSEQYF. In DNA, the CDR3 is TGCGCCAGCAGCTTGGTCGGCAGTTCCGAGCAGTACTTC.

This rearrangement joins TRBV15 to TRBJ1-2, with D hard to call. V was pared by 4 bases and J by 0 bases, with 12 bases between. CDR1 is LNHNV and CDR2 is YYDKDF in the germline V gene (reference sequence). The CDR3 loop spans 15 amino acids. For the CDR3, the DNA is TGTGCCACCAGCATGGCCCGAAGGACTAACTATGGCTACACCTTC. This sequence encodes CATSMARRTNYGYTF.

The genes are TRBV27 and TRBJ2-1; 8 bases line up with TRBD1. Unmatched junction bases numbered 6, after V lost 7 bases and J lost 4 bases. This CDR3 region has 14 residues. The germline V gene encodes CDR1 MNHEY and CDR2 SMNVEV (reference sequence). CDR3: CASKSDRGYNEQFF. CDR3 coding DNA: TGTGCCAGCAAATCCGACAGGGGATACAATGAGCAGTTCTTC.

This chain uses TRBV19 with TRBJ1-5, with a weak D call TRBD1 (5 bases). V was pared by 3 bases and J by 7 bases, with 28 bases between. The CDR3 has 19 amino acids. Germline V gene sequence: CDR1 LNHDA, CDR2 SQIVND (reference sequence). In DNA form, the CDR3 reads TGTGCCAGTAGTATGGCCATAGGGGAAGGGCAAATCTACGGACAGCCCCAGCATTTT. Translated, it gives CASSMAIGEGQIYGQPQHF.

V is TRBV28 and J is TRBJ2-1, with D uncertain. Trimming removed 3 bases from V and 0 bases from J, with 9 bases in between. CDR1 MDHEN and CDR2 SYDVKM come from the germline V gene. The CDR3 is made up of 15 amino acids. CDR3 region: CASSLGQSSYNEQFF. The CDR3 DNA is TGTGCCAGCAGTTTGGGCCAGAGCTCCTACAATGAGCAGTTCTTC.

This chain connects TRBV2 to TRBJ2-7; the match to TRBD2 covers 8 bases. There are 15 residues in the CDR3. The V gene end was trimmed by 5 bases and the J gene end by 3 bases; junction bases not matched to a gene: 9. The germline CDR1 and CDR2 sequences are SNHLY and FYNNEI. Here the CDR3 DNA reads TGTGCCAGCAGTCAGCGGGAGACGGGTCTCTACGAGCAGTACTTC. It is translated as CASSQRETGLYEQYF.

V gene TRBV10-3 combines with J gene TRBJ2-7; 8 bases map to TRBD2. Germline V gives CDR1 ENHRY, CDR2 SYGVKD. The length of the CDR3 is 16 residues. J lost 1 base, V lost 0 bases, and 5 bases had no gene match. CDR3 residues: CAISESTASGSYEQYF. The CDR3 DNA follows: TGTGCCATCAGTGAGTCGACGGCTAGCGGGTCCTACGAGCAGTACTTC.

The CDR3 sequence: CASNKDRLNTGELFF. CDR3 coding DNA: TGTGCCAGCAACAAAGACAGATTGAACACCGGGGAGCTGTTTTTT. This chain connects TRBV5-6 to TRBJ2-2; maybe TRBD1 (5 bases). CDR1 is SGHDT and CDR2 is YYEEEE in the germline V gene. Trimming pared 6 bases from V and 1 base from J, leaving 13 bases between. The CDR3 runs 15 residues.

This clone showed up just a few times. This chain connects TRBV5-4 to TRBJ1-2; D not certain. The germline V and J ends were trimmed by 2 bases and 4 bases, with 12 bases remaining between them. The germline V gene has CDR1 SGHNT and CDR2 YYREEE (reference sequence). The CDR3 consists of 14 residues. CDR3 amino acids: CASSFERVPYGYTF. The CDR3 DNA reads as TGTGCCAGCAGCTTTGAGAGGGTCCCCTATGGCTACACCTTC.

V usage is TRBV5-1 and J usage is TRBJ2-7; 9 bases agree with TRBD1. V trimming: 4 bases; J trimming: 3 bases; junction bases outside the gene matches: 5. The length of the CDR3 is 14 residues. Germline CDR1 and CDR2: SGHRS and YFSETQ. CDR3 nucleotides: TGCGCCAGCAGCACGGGGACAGGGTACTACGAGCAGTACTTC. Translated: CASSTGTGYYEQYF.

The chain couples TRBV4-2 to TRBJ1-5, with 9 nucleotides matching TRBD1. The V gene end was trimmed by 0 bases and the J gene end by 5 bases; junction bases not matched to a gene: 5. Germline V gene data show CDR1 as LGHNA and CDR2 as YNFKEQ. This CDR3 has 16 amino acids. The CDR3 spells CASSQELGTGYQPQHF. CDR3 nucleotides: TGTGCCAGCAGCCAAGAGCTGGGGACAGGGTATCAGCCCCAGCATTTT.

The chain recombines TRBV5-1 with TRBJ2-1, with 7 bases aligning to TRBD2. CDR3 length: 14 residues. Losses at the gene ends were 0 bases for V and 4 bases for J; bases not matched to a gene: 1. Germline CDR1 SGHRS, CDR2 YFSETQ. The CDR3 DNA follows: TGCGCCAGCAGCTTGGCTAGCGGATACAATGAGCAGTTCTTC. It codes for CASSLASGYNEQFF.

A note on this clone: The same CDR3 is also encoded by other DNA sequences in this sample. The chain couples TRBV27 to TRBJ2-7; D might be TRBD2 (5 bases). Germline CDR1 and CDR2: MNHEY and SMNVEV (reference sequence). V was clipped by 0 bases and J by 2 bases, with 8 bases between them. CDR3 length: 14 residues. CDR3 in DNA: TGTGCCAGCAGTTTATCCGGGGTAGCCTACGAGCAGTACTTC. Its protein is CASSLSGVAYEQYF.

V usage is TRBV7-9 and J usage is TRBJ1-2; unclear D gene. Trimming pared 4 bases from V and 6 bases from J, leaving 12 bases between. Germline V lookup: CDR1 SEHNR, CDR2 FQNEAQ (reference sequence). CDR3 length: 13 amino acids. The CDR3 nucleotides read TGTGCCAGCAGCTCCCATTATGGGAATGGCTACACCTTC. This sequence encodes CASSSHYGNGYTF.

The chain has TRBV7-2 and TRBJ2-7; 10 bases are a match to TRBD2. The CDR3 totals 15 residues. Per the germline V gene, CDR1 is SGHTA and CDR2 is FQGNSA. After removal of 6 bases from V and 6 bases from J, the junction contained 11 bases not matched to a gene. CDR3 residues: CASSSIAGGISEQYF. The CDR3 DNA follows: TGTGCCAGCAGTTCAATAGCGGGAGGTATTAGCGAGCAGTACTTC.